This TCR beta chain was profiled in a study of cytomegalovirus exposure and HLA in healthy donors. V was clipped by 5 bases and J by 2 bases; unmatched bases: 7. Per the germline V gene, CDR1 is MNHNY and CDR2 is SVGAGI (reference sequence). The CDR3 is 15 residues long. Whole-study results and caveats: Later work showed greater clonal expansion in HLA-associated TCR beta chains than in equally common others. A cluster of highly shared sequence variants was likely a sequencing artifact.

PCR was performed using 60 Vbeta and 13 Jbeta primers. Using immunoSEQ multiplex PCR, the repertoire was profiled, and TCRdb retains in-frame clones only, with some absent. Found here are around 120,000 clones, around 84% of them singletons; the top ten hold about 2%. The sample holds a few counts of this clone. As yet, its antigen is unknown. The chain combines TRBV6-6 with TRBJ2-7; TRBD2 matches at 9 bases. The sequenced material came from PBMCs. This sequence originates from a man aged 18 to 35 in good health and CMV-seronegative. CDR3 in amino acids: CASSPGLARPYEQYF. CDR3 bases: TGTGCCAGCAGTCCCGGACTAGCGAGACCCTACGAGCAGTACTTC.